This T cell receptor (beta chain) was retrieved from a study of blood T cells in healthy people across ages. It was with a sample-barcoded 5' primer and a J-beta primer mix that a second PCR of about 7 to 12 cycles was run. Each cDNA molecule was tagged by a template-switch adaptor that had 12 random nucleotides. TCRdb re-called the 5' RACE reads with MiXCR, one entry per CDR3 protein. The table lists about 1.4 million distinct CDR3 sequences, around 59% of them singletons. This clonotype was counted a few times. A minimum of 7 million PBMCs was isolated per sample. Extraction yielded at least 6 micrograms of total RNA per sample. Trimming stripped 0 bases from V and 0 bases from J, with 13 bases between. Germline V gene sequence: CDR1 MGHRA, CDR2 YSYEKL. The length of the CDR3 is 17 residues.

Sequencing was carried out using blood. This TCR was recovered from a man between 18 and 29 years old in good health. The chain joins TRBV4-1 to TRBJ2-3; D tentatively fits TRBD1 or TRBD2 (5 bases each). CDR3 DNA: TGCGCCAGCAGCCAAGATCGGTGGGGGAGTAGCACAGATACGCAGTATTTT. Residues: CASSQDRWGSSTDTQYF.